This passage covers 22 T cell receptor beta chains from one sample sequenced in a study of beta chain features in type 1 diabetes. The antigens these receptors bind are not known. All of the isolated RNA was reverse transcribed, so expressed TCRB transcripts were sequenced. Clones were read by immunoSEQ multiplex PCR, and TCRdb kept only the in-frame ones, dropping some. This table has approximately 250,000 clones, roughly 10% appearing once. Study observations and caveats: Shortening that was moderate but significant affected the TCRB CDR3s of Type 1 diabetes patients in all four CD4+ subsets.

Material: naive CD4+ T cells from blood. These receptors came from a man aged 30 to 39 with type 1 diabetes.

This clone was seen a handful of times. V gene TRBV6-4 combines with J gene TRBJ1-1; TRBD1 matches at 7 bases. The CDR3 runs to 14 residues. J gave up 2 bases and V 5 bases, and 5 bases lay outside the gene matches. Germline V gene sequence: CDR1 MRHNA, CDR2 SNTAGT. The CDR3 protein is CASSQQGTNTEAFF. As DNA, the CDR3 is TGTGCCAGCAGTCAACAGGGGACTAACACTGAAGCTTTCTTT.

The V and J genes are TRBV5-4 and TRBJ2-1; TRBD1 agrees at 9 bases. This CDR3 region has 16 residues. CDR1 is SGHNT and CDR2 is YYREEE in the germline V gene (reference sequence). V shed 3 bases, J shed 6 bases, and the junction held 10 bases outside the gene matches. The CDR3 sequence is CASSSSGQGAVNEQFF. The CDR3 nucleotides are TGTGCCAGCAGCTCATCGGGACAGGGTGCTGTCAATGAGCAGTTCTTC.

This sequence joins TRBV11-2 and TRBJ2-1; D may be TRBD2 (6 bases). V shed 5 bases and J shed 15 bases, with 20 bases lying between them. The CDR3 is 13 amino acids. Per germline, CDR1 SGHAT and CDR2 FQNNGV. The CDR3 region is CASSTRGRTGLFF. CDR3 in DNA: TGTGCCAGCAGCACCCGAGGGAGGACTGGGCTGTTCTTC.

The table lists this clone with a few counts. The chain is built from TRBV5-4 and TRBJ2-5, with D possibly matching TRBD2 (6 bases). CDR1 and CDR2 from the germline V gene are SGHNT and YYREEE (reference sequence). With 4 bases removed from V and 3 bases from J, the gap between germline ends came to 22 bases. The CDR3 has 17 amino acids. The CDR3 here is CASSPGLQSLAKETQYF. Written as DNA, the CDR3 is TGTGCCAGCAGCCCGGGACTTCAATCCCTGGCTAAAGAGACCCAGTACTTC.

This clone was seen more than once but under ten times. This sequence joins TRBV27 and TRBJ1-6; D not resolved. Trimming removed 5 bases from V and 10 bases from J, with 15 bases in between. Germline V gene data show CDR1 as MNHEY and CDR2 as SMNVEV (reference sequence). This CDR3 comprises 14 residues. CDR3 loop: CASSLKPLGSPLHF. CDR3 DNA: TGTGCCAGCAGTCTTAAGCCTCTAGGATCACCCCTCCACTTT.

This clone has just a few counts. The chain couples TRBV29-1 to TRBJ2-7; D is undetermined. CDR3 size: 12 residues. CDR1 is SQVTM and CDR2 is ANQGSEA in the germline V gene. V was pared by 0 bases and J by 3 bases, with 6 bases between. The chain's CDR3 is CSVEESNYEQYF. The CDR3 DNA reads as TGCAGCGTTGAAGAATCTAACTACGAGCAGTACTTC.

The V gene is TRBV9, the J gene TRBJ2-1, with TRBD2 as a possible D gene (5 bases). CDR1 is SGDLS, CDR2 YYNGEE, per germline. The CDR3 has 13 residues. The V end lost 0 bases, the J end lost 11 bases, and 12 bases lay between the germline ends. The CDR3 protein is CASSVVGGSKQFF. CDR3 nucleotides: TGTGCCAGCAGCGTAGTAGGCGGGTCGAAGCAGTTCTTC.

DNA of the CDR3: TGTGCCAGCAGTTCGGGGTACAGGGTAGGCGGGGAGCTGTTTTTT. This sequence encodes CASSSGYRVGGELFF. The gene calls are TRBV27 and TRBJ2-2, with a possible D match to TRBD1 (6 bases). The V gene lost 4 bases and the J gene lost 7 bases, with 16 bases spanning the gap. The CDR3 extends over 15 amino acids. In germline, CDR1 is MNHEY, CDR2 SMNVEV (reference sequence).

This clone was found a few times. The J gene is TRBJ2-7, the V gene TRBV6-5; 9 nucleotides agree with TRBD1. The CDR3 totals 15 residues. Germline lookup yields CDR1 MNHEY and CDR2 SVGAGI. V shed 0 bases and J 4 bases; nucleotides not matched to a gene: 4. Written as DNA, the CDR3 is TGTGCCAGCAGTTACTCGGGGACAGGGCAGTACGAGCAGTACTTC. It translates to CASSYSGTGQYEQYF.

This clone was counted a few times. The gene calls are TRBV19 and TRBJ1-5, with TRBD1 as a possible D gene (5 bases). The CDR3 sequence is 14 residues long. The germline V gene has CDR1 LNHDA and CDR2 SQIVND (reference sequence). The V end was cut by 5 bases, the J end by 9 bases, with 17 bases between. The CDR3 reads CASSLGLGLWPQHF. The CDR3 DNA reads TGTGCCAGTAGTCTTGGGCTGGGGCTGTGGCCCCAGCATTTT.

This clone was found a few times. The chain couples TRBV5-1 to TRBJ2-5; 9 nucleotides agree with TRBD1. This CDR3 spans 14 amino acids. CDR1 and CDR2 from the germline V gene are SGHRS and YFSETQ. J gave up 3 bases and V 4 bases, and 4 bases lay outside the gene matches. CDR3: CASSADRGEETQYF. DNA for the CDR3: TGCGCCAGCAGCGCGGACAGGGGAGAAGAGACCCAGTACTTC.

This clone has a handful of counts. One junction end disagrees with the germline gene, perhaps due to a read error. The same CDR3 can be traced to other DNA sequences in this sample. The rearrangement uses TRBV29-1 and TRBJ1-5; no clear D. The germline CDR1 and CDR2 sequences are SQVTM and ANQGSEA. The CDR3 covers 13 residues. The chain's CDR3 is CSVEENSNQPQHF. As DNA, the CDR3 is TGCAGCGTTGAGGAGAATAGCAACCAGCCCCAGCATTTT.

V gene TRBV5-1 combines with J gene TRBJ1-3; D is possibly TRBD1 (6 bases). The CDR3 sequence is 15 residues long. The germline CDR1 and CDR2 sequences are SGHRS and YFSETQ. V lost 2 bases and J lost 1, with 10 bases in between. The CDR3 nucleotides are TGCGCCAGCAGCTTCGACAGGACATCTGGAAACACCATATATTTT. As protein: CASSFDRTSGNTIYF. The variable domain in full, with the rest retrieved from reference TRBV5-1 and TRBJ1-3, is KAGVTQTPRYLIKTRGQQVTLSCSPISGHRSVSWYQQTPGQGLQFLFEYFSETQRNKGNFPGRFSGRQFSNSRSEMNVSTLELGDSALYLCASSFDRTSGNTIYFGEGSWLTVV.

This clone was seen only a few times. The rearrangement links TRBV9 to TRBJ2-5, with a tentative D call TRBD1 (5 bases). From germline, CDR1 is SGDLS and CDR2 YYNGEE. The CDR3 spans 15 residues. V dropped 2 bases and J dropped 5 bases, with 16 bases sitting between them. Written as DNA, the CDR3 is TGTGCCAGCAGCGTGGAGTCAACCCCAGGGGAGACCCAGTACTTC. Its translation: CASSVESTPGETQYF.

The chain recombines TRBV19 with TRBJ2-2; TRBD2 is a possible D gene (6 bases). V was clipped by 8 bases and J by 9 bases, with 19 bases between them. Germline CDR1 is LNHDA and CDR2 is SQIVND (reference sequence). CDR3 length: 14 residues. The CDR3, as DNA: TGTGCCAGTCGAGAAGCGGGCCAGTATAGGGAGCTGTTTTTT. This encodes CASREAGQYRELFF. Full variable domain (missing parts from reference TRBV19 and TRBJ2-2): DGGITQSPKYLFRKEGQNVTLSCEQNLNHDAMYWYRQDPGQGLRLIYYSQIVNDFQKGDIAEGYSVSREKKESFPLTVTSAQKNPTAFYLCASREAGQYRELFFGEGSRLTVL.

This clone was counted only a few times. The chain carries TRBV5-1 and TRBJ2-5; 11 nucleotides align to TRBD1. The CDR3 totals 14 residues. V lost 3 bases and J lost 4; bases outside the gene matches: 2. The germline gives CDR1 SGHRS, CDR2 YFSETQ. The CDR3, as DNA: TGCGCCAGCAGCTCGGGGACAGGGGGAGAGACCCAGTACTTC. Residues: CASSSGTGGETQYF. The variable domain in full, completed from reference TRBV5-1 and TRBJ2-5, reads KAGVTQTPRYLIKTRGQQVTLSCSPISGHRSVSWYQQTPGQGLQFLFEYFSETQRNKGNFPGRFSGRQFSNSRSEMNVSTLELGDSALYLCASSSGTGGETQYFGPGTRLLVL.

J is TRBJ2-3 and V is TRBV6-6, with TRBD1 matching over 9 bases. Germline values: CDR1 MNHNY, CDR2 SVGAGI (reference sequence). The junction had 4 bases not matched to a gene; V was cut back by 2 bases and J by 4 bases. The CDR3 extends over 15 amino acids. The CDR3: CASSYGQGRSDTQYF. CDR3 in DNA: TGTGCCAGCAGTTACGGACAGGGGAGGTCAGATACGCAGTATTTT.

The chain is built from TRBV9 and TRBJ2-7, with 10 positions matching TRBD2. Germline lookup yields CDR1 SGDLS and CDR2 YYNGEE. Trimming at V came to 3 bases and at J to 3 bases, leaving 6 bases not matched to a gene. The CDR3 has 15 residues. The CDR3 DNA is TGTGCCAGCAGCGCCAGCGGGGGGGCCCACTACGAGCAGTACTTC. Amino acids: CASSASGGAHYEQYF.

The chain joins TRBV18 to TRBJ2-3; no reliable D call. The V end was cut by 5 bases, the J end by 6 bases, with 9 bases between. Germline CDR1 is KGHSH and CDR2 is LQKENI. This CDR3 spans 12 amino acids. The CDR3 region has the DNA TGTGCCAGCTCAGTGTTCGGTGATACGCAGTATTTT. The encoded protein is CASSVFGDTQYF.

The CDR3 DNA sequence: TGCGCCAGCAGCCAAACCGGACTAGTTCTTGAGACCCAGTACTTC. It encodes CASSQTGLVLETQYF. The chain employs TRBV4-1 and TRBJ2-5; TRBD2 aligns across 7 bases. V shed 2 bases, J shed 5 bases, and the junction held 8 bases outside the gene matches. CDR1 is MGHRA, CDR2 YSYEKL, per germline. The CDR3 has 15 residues.

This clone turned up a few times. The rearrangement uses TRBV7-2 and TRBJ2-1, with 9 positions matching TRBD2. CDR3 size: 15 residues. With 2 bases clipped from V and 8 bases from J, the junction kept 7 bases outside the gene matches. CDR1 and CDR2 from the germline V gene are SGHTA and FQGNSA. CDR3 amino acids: CASSLLRGGLYEQFF. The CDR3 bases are TGTGCCAGCAGCTTATTGCGGGGGGGTTTATATGAGCAGTTCTTC.

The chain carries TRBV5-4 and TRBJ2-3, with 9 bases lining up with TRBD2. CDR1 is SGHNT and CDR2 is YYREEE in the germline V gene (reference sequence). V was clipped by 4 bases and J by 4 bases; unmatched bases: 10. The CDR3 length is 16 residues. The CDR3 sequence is CASSTGTSSPPDTQYF. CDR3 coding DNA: TGTGCCAGCAGCACCGGGACTAGCAGCCCCCCAGATACGCAGTATTTT.